The source of this T cell receptor beta chain is a study of blood T cells in healthy people across ages. This clonotype was seen more than once but under ten times. This CDR3 is 14 amino acids long. V was clipped by 5 bases and J by 4 bases; unmatched bases: 6. Looked up from germline, CDR1 is SGHTA and CDR2 is FQGTGA. Combining a sample-barcoded 5' primer with a J-beta primer mix, a second PCR ran for about 7 to 12 cycles. One entry per CDR3 protein results from TCRdb running MiXCR on the 5' RACE reads. The table has fewer than 800,000 distinct CDR3 sequences, approximately 25% seen once. In addition, the sample was reused for a study of T cells of mothers and their children. That publication notes: All RNA that had been extracted was used for cDNA synthesis at around 1.4 ug per 15 ul.

The J gene is TRBJ2-3, the V gene TRBV7-3; 7 positions agree with TRBD2. The sequenced material came from blood. This receptor was obtained from a boy younger than 18 in good health. In DNA, the CDR3 is TGTGCCAGCAGCCCCGGACTAGTGTCAGATACGCAGTATTTT. Its translation: CASSPGLVSDTQYF.